This T cell receptor beta chain stems from a study of CD8 T cells in Susac syndrome. RNA totalling roughly 0.5 to 1 ug underwent reverse transcription with random hexamers. Amplification of TCR beta CDR3 across 54 Vbeta and 13 Jbeta was performed with immunoSEQ multiplex PCR. A single record per CDR3 protein comes from TCRdb applying MiXCR to the immunoSEQ multiplex PCR reads. The profile shows 95,000 to 150,000 distinct CDR3 sequences, 90% to 95% of them singletons. CDR3 length equals 18 residues. CDR1 is SEHNR, CDR2 FQNEAQ, per germline (reference sequence). J was trimmed by 2 bases and V by 0 bases; bases with no gene match: 10.

The sequencing input was CD4+ T cells from PBMCs. This rearrangement joins TRBV7-9 to TRBJ2-3; TRBD2 matches at 8 bases. This receptor was taken from a human donor in good health. The CDR3 reads CASSLARLALIYTDTQYF. CDR3 in DNA: TGTGCCAGCAGCTTAGCTCGACTAGCGCTTATCTACACAGATACGCAGTATTTT.